Below, one TCR beta chain is given with its context. Its antigen is unidentified. Method: immunoSEQ multiplex PCR; TCRdb's copy keeps in-frame clones and lacks some. The repertoire includes 350,000 to 500,000 clones, roughly 90% of them detected once, and 9% to 15% sits in the top ten. Germline trimming cut 2 bases from V and 0 bases from J; bases unmatched to any gene: 15. This CDR3 has 19 residues. Germline V gives CDR1 SGHTA, CDR2 FQGNSA. The source of the sample is a study of Ad26.COV2.S vaccination and SARS-CoV-2 variants. Study outcomes and limitations: Once vaccination had occurred, spike-specific CD8+ and CD4+ T cell responses reportedly showed substantial breadth. Among vaccine recipients, spike-specific TCR breadth exceeded that of placebo recipients.

As to treatment: roughly 18 received Ad26.COV2.S at low or high dose, single or two shots; about five received placebo; per-sample allocation not given. Collection of samples fell on day 63 after the first vaccine or placebo injection. This material consisted of peripheral blood, taken in a trial of Ad26.COV2.S vaccine versus placebo. This clonotype was obtained from a person between 18 and 60 years old who received the Ad26.COV2.S COVID-19 vaccine or a placebo. This sequence joins TRBV7-2 and TRBJ2-7; TRBD2 matches at 8 bases. CDR3 region: CASSLNLAGGPSASYEQYF. CDR3 bases: TGTGCCAGCAGCTTAAATTTGGCGGGAGGCCCCTCGGCCTCCTACGAGCAGTACTTC.